The 13 T cell receptor beta chains below all came from one sample that was sequenced in a study of immune cell composition in non-small cell lung cancer. TCRdb's copy holds only in-frame clones and misses some; the assay was immunoSEQ multiplex PCR. Of more than 3,000 clones in the sample, 70% to 85% were seen once. Source material: lung tumor tissue. Source of these receptors: a human donor with non-small cell lung cancer.

This clone was detected a few times. In DNA, the CDR3 is TGTGCCAGCAGCCCAGGACAGGGGTCCTATGGCTACACCTTC. It codes for CASSPGQGSYGYTF. The gene calls are TRBV9 and TRBJ1-2, with 9 bases identical to TRBD1. J gave up 4 bases and V 4 bases, and 5 bases lay outside the gene matches. The CDR3 runs 14 residues. Germline CDR1 SGDLS, CDR2 YYNGEE.

The V gene is TRBV6-1, the J gene TRBJ2-7, with 7 bases matching TRBD2. Germline trimming cut 6 bases from V and 2 bases from J; bases unmatched to any gene: 10. Germline-derived CDR1 and CDR2 are MNHNS and SASEGT. CDR3 length equals 15 residues. The CDR3 DNA reads as TGTGCCAGCAGCCGAGAGGCGGGAGCCGCCTACGAGCAGTACTTC. This sequence encodes CASSREAGAAYEQYF.

This chain connects TRBV4-1 to TRBJ2-3, with 8 bases lining up with TRBD2. CDR3 size: 18 residues. Trimming removed 4 bases from V and 0 bases from J; junction bases left unmatched: 12. Germline V gene lookup returns CDR1 MGHRA and CDR2 YSYEKL. This CDR3 reads CASSRNPTSETSTDTQYF. In nucleotides, the CDR3 is TGCGCCAGCAGCCGGAATCCGACTAGCGAAACTAGCACAGATACGCAGTATTTT.

The chain is built from TRBV5-4 and TRBJ1-5; no definite D call. This CDR3 has 14 residues. Germline CDR1 reads SGHNT; CDR2 reads YYREEE (reference sequence). Trimming removed 3 bases at V and 6 bases at J, with 13 bases between. The CDR3 region is CASSSFPPGQPQHF. CDR3 nucleotides: TGTGCCAGCAGCTCGTTCCCCCCGGGTCAGCCCCAGCATTTT.

J is TRBJ1-5 and V is TRBV19; TRBD1 matches 10 bases. Germline V lookup: CDR1 LNHDA, CDR2 SQIVND (reference sequence). The CDR3 length is 18 residues. V dropped 3 bases and J dropped 0; count of bases not matched to a gene: 8. CDR3 in amino acids: CASSIKGQGFYSNQPQHF. The CDR3 coding sequence is TGTGCCAGTAGTATTAAGGGACAGGGGTTTTATAGCAATCAGCCCCAGCATTTT. The full variable domain, its missing parts supplied by reference TRBV19 and TRBJ1-5, is DGGITQSPKYLFRKEGQNVTLSCEQNLNHDAMYWYRQDPGQGLRLIYYSQIVNDFQKGDIAEGYSVSREKKESFPLTVTSAQKNPTAFYLCASSIKGQGFYSNQPQHFGDGTRLSIL.

The chain joins TRBV11-2 to TRBJ2-7, with TRBD2 matching 10 bases. Trimming cost V 4 bases and J 6 bases; bases outside gene matches: 9. The CDR3 runs to 15 residues. CDR1 is SGHAT and CDR2 is FQNNGV in the germline V gene. The chain's CDR3 is CASSSPAGGEGEQYF. As DNA, the CDR3 is TGTGCCAGCAGCTCCCCAGCGGGAGGGGAAGGCGAGCAGTACTTC.

This clone was observed a handful of times. The chain links TRBV5-1 to TRBJ2-7; D might be TRBD1 (6 bases). Germline-derived CDR1 and CDR2 are SGHRS and YFSETQ. Trimming shortened V by 4 bases and J by 2 bases, and 10 bases separated the two germline ends. The CDR3 length is 13 residues. For the CDR3, the DNA is TGCGCCAGCAGCCATGGACAGACCTACGAGCAGTACTTC. Translated: CASSHGQTYEQYF.

CDR3 coding DNA: TGCGCCAGCAGGAGGACTAGCGGTCCCTACGAGCAGTACTTC. Translation: CASRRTSGPYEQYF. V and J are TRBV5-1 and TRBJ2-7, with 10 bases lining up with TRBD2. Germline assignment: CDR1 SGHRS and CDR2 YFSETQ. V dropped 5 bases and J dropped 2; count of bases not matched to a gene: 4. This CDR3 has 14 residues.

The chain uses TRBV5-4 and TRBJ1-4; 8 bases align to TRBD1. The V gene end was trimmed by 3 bases and the J gene end by 0 bases; junction bases not matched to a gene: 4. CDR1 is SGHNT and CDR2 is YYREEE in the germline V gene (reference sequence). This CDR3 has 16 amino acids. The CDR3, as DNA: TGTGCCAGCAGCTCGACAGGGGATGCAACTAATGAAAAACTGTTTTTT. It codes for CASSSTGDATNEKLFF.

This clone has more than one count but fewer than ten. The CDR3 DNA reads as TGTGCCAGCACCAACATGGGACACGGCATTACTGAAGCTTTCTTT. It is translated as CASTNMGHGITEAFF. This chain joins TRBV9 and TRBJ1-1; possibly TRBD1 for D (6 bases). Germline loops: CDR1 SGDLS, CDR2 YYNGEE. V lost 6 bases and J lost 5, with 20 bases in between. The CDR3 spans 15 residues.

The chain combines TRBV5-1 with TRBJ2-3; 7 bases match TRBD1. The CDR3 length is 16 residues. V shed 0 bases, J shed 0 bases, and the junction held 4 bases outside the gene matches. From germline, CDR1 is SGHRS and CDR2 YFSETQ. The CDR3 is CASSLVGTDSTDTQYF. The DNA for the CDR3 is TGCGCCAGCAGCTTGGTCGGGACAGATAGCACAGATACGCAGTATTTT.

This sequence joins TRBV7-9 and TRBJ1-2; 7 nucleotides match TRBD1. V lost 5 bases to trimming and J lost 8 bases; unmatched junction nucleotides: 17. CDR3 length: 16 residues. Germline loops: CDR1 SEHNR, CDR2 FQNEAQ (reference sequence). The CDR3 protein is CASSGGTQGMLSGYTF. The CDR3 DNA reads as TGTGCCAGCAGCGGAGGGACACAGGGGATGTTGAGCGGCTACACCTTC.

V usage is TRBV2 and J usage is TRBJ2-4, with 12 bases lining up with TRBD2. This CDR3 contains 13 residues. The V segment lost 4 bases and the J segment 9 bases; nucleotides outside the gene matches: 1. Per the germline V gene, CDR1 is SNHLY and CDR2 is FYNNEI. CDR3 sequence: CASSGTSGTIQYF. In nucleotides, the CDR3 is TGTGCCAGCAGTGGGACTAGCGGGACCATTCAGTACTTC.